Following are 8 T cell receptor beta chains from one sample sequenced in a study of early T cells in non-severe SARS-CoV-2 infection. TCRdb re-called the 5' RACE reads with MiXCR, one entry per CDR3 protein. Of 70,000 or so distinct CDR3 sequences detected, approximately 10% appear once; the ten largest clones hold roughly 6%. The sequenced sample consisted of whole blood. These receptors were taken from an adult who was a healthcare worker with PCR-confirmed SARS-CoV-2 infection or an uninfected control (not recorded which).

The V call is TRBV20-1, the J call TRBJ2-7; 7 bases match TRBD2. This CDR3 comprises 12 residues. Germline values: CDR1 DFQATT, CDR2 SNEGSKA (reference sequence). The V segment lost 3 bases and the J segment 6 bases; nucleotides outside the gene matches: 5. In DNA form, the CDR3 reads TGCAGTGCTAGGTTTGCTAGCGGCGAGCAGTACTTC. Its protein product is CSARFASGEQYF.

This chain links TRBV2 with TRBJ2-4; no clear D. The CDR3 totals 12 residues. V gave up 8 bases and J gave up 4 bases, with 9 bases separating them. Germline V gene sequence: CDR1 SNHLY, CDR2 FYNNEI. The DNA for the CDR3 is TGTGCCAGCGATATGGGAAAAAACATTCAGTACTTC. Amino acids: CASDMGKNIQYF.

The J gene is TRBJ2-1, the V gene TRBV12-3 or TRBV12-4, with D uncertain. The CDR3 totals 14 residues. The V end lost 2 bases, the J end lost 7 bases, and 12 bases lay between the germline ends. Here the CDR3 reads CASSLILTENEQFF. The CDR3 DNA reads TGTGCCAGCAGTTTAATCCTGACGGAAAATGAGCAGTTCTTC.

The chain uses TRBV6-1 and TRBJ2-1, with TRBD2 matching 10 bases. Germline CDR1 is MNHNS and CDR2 is SASEGT. This CDR3 has 16 amino acids. Unmatched junction bases numbered 9, after V lost 8 bases and J lost 2 bases. CDR3 amino acids: CASGLAATRAYNEQFF. The CDR3, as DNA: TGTGCCAGCGGACTAGCGGCTACTCGGGCCTACAATGAGCAGTTCTTC.

This clonotype has a count of ten or more. This sequence joins TRBV7-9 and TRBJ1-5; D unclear. This CDR3 region has 14 residues. CDR1 is SEHNR and CDR2 is FQNEAQ in the germline V gene (reference sequence). With 1 base removed from V and 3 bases from J, the gap between germline ends came to 7 bases. CDR3 residues: CASSLGGLNQPQHF. The CDR3 DNA reads as TGTGCCAGCAGCTTAGGAGGGCTCAATCAGCCCCAGCATTTT.

This clonotype was observed once. The V call is TRBV7-9, the J call TRBJ2-7; D gene uncertain. Germline-derived CDR1 and CDR2 are SEHNR and FQNEAQ (reference sequence). Trimming removed 1 base at V and 4 bases at J, with 11 bases between. The CDR3 length is 14 residues. The CDR3 reads CASSLGVLPYEQYF. In DNA form, the CDR3 reads TGTGCCAGCAGCTTAGGGGTCCTGCCTTACGAGCAGTACTTC.

V is TRBV27 and J is TRBJ2-7, with no clear D. Germline CDR1 and CDR2: MNHEY and SMNVEV (reference sequence). CDR3 length: 14 amino acids. V dropped 4 bases and J dropped 5 bases, with 15 bases sitting between them. This CDR3 is CASSSLPAVHEQYF. CDR3 nucleotides: TGTGCCAGCAGTTCCCTGCCCGCTGTCCACGAGCAGTACTTC.

This clonotype was found many times. The chain uses TRBV7-9 and TRBJ2-2, with a tentative D call TRBD2 (5 bases). From germline, CDR1 is SEHNR and CDR2 FQNEAQ (reference sequence). The CDR3 is 12 residues long. Trimming cost V 10 bases and J 7 bases, with 13 bases left between them. CDR3 DNA: TGTGCCACGCGACGGGAAGACGGGGAGCTGTTTTTT. Translated, it gives CATRREDGELFF.